This T cell receptor (beta chain) was obtained from a study of PD-L1 blockade in urothelial cancer. Study at large: Most patients, twenty-five of 29, were males with bladder-origin cancer. At 6 weeks and at 3 weeks (second dose) after treatment start, blood was analyzed.

The ends lost 11 bases at V and 5 bases at J; junction bases unmatched: 13. Germline CDR1 is ENHRY and CDR2 is SYGVKD. The CDR3 loop spans 14 amino acids. Sequencing was performed with immunoSEQ multiplex PCR; in TCRdb, only in-frame clones are kept and a portion is missing. The sample contains 72,000 or so clones, almost 90% of which appear only once. Time point denoted: peripheral blood 6 weeks after treatment start. For each patient, 1 to 8 samples were obtained, pretreatment and on-treatment. The clonotype originates from a man aged 55 to 70 with urothelial cancer. Specimen: PBMCs, collected around atezolizumab (anti-PD-L1) treatment. This chain links TRBV10-3 with TRBJ2-3, with 7 bases lining up with TRBD2. Written as DNA, the CDR3 is TGTGCCGGACGGGGGGAAGGGGCCATAGATACGCAGTATTTT. It translates to CAGRGEGAIDTQYF.